Below are 8 T cell receptor beta chains sequenced from a single sample in a study of a mutant IDH1 vaccine in newly diagnosed glioma. The table came from immunoSEQ multiplex PCR; TCRdb's copy has only in-frame clones and leaves some out. Here the sample spans 69,000 or so clones, around 87% being singletons. The time point is: week 35, safety follow-up. Each dose of the vaccine consisted of 300 ug of mutant IDH1 20-mer peptide, with topical imiquimod. These TCRs are of unknown antigen specificity. Sequences were derived from PBMCs, sampled from a glioma patient whose treatment included an IDH1 peptide vaccine. The receptors were gathered from a man aged 30-40 years with glioma.

The CDR3 is CAGSTGDSRNTEAFF. CDR3 sequence (DNA): TGTGCCGGCAGCACCGGGGACAGCCGGAACACTGAAGCTTTCTTT. This rearrangement joins TRBV21-1 to TRBJ1-1; TRBD1 is the table's D call and was not checked against the DNA. TRBV21-1 is a pseudogene locus. The CDR3 length is 15 residues.

This chain uses TRBV6-1 with TRBJ1-2, with D uncertain. Germline assignment: CDR1 MNHNS and CDR2 SASEGT. Trimming left V 2 bases short and J 7 bases short, with 11 bases between. CDR3 length equals 13 residues. CDR3 nucleotides: TGTGCCAGCAGTGAAATACTGAACGGTGGCTACACCTTC. Protein sequence: CASSEILNGGYTF.

The chain is built from TRBV5-4 and TRBJ1-5, with 7 bases lining up with TRBD1. This CDR3 region has 15 residues. J was trimmed by 4 bases and V by 4 bases; bases with no gene match: 8. Germline values: CDR1 SGHNT, CDR2 YYREEE (reference sequence). The CDR3 coding sequence is TGTGCCAGCAGCCCCAGGGACAGTCTTAATCAGCCCCAGCATTTT. Its protein is CASSPRDSLNQPQHF.

V and J are TRBV7-2 and TRBJ1-5; D is unresolved. The V gene lost 4 bases and the J gene lost 4 bases, with 5 bases spanning the gap. This CDR3 spans 12 amino acids. Germline loops: CDR1 SGHTA, CDR2 FQGNSA. CDR3 loop: CASSYSNQPQHF. CDR3 nucleotides: TGTGCCAGCAGCTACTCAAATCAGCCCCAGCATTTT.

The genes are TRBV9 and TRBJ1-2; TRBD1 might be the D (5 bases). V lost 0 bases, J lost 8 bases, and 17 bases lay in between. Germline V gene data show CDR1 as SGDLS and CDR2 as YYNGEE. The CDR3 length is 15 residues. The chain's CDR3 is CASSVDNRQGPGYTF. In DNA form, the CDR3 reads TGTGCCAGCAGCGTAGACAACCGGCAGGGTCCAGGCTACACCTTC.

This clone was observed a few times. The V call is TRBV28, the J call TRBJ1-5; D is uncertain. Germline CDR1 is MDHEN and CDR2 is SYDVKM. Trimming took off 5 bases at V and 0 bases at J, with 14 bases between the two ends. The CDR3 has 16 residues. CDR3 in DNA: TGTGCCAGCAGTCAGGTGGAGTTTCATAGCAATCAGCCCCAGCATTTT. Translation gives CASSQVEFHSNQPQHF.

J is TRBJ1-1 and V is TRBV28, with D tentatively TRBD1 (5 bases). Germline V gives CDR1 MDHEN, CDR2 SYDVKM. Trimming stripped 9 bases from V and 4 bases from J, with 15 bases between. The CDR3 runs to 13 residues. CDR3 in DNA: TGTGCCAGTTTCGAGGGGCTGTTCACTGAAGCTTTCTTT. It is translated as CASFEGLFTEAFF.

The rearrangement links TRBV9 to TRBJ2-3; D might be TRBD1 or TRBD2, each matching 5 bases. The CDR3 contains 16 residues. From germline, CDR1 is SGDLS and CDR2 YYNGEE. With 0 bases removed from V and 6 bases from J, the gap between germline ends came to 17 bases. CDR3 sequence reads: CASSVALSRDLDTQYF. CDR3 coding DNA: TGTGCCAGCAGCGTAGCCCTAAGCAGGGACCTTGATACGCAGTATTTT.